These 32 T cell receptor beta chains originate from one sample sequenced in a study of Ad26.COV2.S vaccination and SARS-CoV-2 variants. Clones were sequenced by immunoSEQ multiplex PCR, and TCRdb holds only the in-frame ones, with some missing. This repertoire shows 350,000 to 400,000 clones, around 85% found once; its top ten account for 3.5%. Treatment specified: approximately 18 received Ad26.COV2.S at low or high dose, single or two shots; a few received placebo; per-sample allocation not given. The investigators took samples on day 63 after the first vaccine or placebo injection. Here the sequenced sample was peripheral blood, taken in a trial of Ad26.COV2.S vaccine versus placebo. Source of these receptors: a person between 18 and 59 years old who received the Ad26.COV2.S COVID-19 vaccine or a placebo.

V is TRBV4-1 and J is TRBJ1-5; maybe TRBD1 (6 bases). V shed 8 bases and J shed 1 base, with 15 bases lying between them. CDR3 length equals 15 residues. CDR1 is MGHRA, CDR2 YSYEKL, per germline. CDR3 residues: CASSYRVSSNQPQHF. CDR3 nucleotides: TGCGCCAGCTCGTACAGGGTGTCGAGCAATCAGCCCCAGCATTTT.

This clone appeared a single time. The rearrangement links TRBV7-2 to TRBJ1-5; the D gene is possibly TRBD1 (6 bases). The germline V gene has CDR1 SGHTA and CDR2 FQGNSA. V was cut by 1 base and J by 0 bases, with 10 bases left in between. The CDR3 contains 16 residues. The CDR3 reads CASSLVPGDSNQPQHF. CDR3 in DNA: TGTGCCAGCAGCTTAGTCCCAGGGGATAGCAATCAGCCCCAGCATTTT. Complete variable domain (other parts from reference TRBV7-2 and TRBJ1-5): GAGVSQSPSNKVTEKGKDVELRCDPISGHTALYWYRQSLGQGLEFLIYFQGNSAPDKSGLPSDRFSAERTGGSVSTLTIQRTQQEDSAVYLCASSLVPGDSNQPQHFGDGTRLSIL.

The chain is built from TRBV2 and TRBJ1-4; tentatively, D is TRBD1 (5 bases). With 4 bases removed from V and 7 bases from J, the gap between germline ends came to 13 bases. Germline CDR1 and CDR2: SNHLY and FYNNEI. The CDR3 extends over 14 amino acids. Here the CDR3 reads CASSVGGVSEKLFF. CDR3 DNA: TGTGCCAGCAGTGTAGGAGGGGTTAGTGAAAAACTGTTTTTT. The full variable domain, with the rest looked up from reference TRBV2 and TRBJ1-4, is EPEVTQTPSHQVTQMGQEVILRCVPISNHLYFYWYRQILGQKVEFLVSFYNNEISEKSEIFDDQFSVERPDGSNFTLKIRSTKLEDSAMYFCASSVGGVSEKLFFGSGTQLSVL.

The chain recombines TRBV4-3 with TRBJ1-2; D is perhaps TRBD1 (5 bases). V shed 3 bases and J shed 2 bases, with 16 bases lying between them. This CDR3 comprises 16 residues. Germline loops: CDR1 LGHNA, CDR2 YSLEER. CDR3: CASSHSLGAWNYGYTF. CDR3 coding DNA: TGCGCCAGCAGCCATTCCCTCGGGGCTTGGAACTATGGCTACACCTTC.

V usage is TRBV11-2 and J usage is TRBJ2-2; the D gene is possibly TRBD2 (5 bases). The CDR3 is made up of 14 amino acids. CDR1 and CDR2 (germline): SGHAT, FQNNGV. V was pared by 5 bases and J by 7 bases, with 14 bases between. This CDR3 is CASSPLGYSGELFF. The CDR3 DNA sequence: TGTGCCAGCAGCCCACTAGGGTACAGCGGGGAGCTGTTTTTT. Drawing the rest from reference TRBV11-2 and TRBJ2-2, the complete variable domain is EAGVAQSPRYKIIEKRQSVAFWCNPISGHATLYWYQQILGQGPKLLIQFQNNGVVDDSQLPKDRFSAERLKGVDSTLKIQPAKLEDSAVYLCASSPLGYSGELFFGEGSRLTVL.

This clone was observed a single time. The chain carries TRBV19 and TRBJ2-5; TRBD2 matches 8 bases. CDR1 and CDR2 from the germline V gene are LNHDA and SQIVND (reference sequence). This CDR3 is 13 amino acids long. V lost 6 bases to trimming and J lost 4 bases; unmatched junction nucleotides: 4. The chain's CDR3 is CASRERGLETQYF. The CDR3 region has the DNA TGTGCCAGTAGGGAGCGGGGGTTAGAGACCCAGTACTTC.

J is TRBJ2-1 and V is TRBV6-1; D call uncertain. Looked up from germline, CDR1 is MNHNS and CDR2 is SASEGT. This CDR3 is 10 amino acids long. The V end lost 2 bases, the J end lost 7 bases, and 0 bases lay between the germline ends. Here the CDR3 reads CASSENEQFF. The CDR3 nucleotides are TGTGCCAGCAGTGAAAATGAGCAGTTCTTC.

Here the CDR3 DNA reads TGCGCCAGCAGCCAAGAAGTTAGAGACAGGCTTTATGGCTACACCTTC. Its protein product is CASSQEVRDRLYGYTF. The gene calls are TRBV4-1 and TRBJ1-2, with D possibly being TRBD1 (6 bases). The V end was cut by 0 bases, the J end by 5 bases, with 16 bases between. The length of the CDR3 is 16 residues. Germline lookup yields CDR1 MGHRA and CDR2 YSYEKL.

This chain uses TRBV15 with TRBJ2-7; 8 nucleotides match TRBD1. CDR1 is LNHNV, CDR2 YYDKDF, per germline (reference sequence). The CDR3 extends over 16 amino acids. The V segment lost 1 base and the J segment 2 bases; nucleotides outside the gene matches: 7. CDR3 residues: CATSRGTGTGTYEQYF. For the CDR3, the DNA is TGTGCCACCAGCAGAGGCACCGGGACAGGAACCTACGAGCAGTACTTC.

The chain couples TRBV27 to TRBJ2-7; 8 nucleotides match TRBD1. The CDR3 has 15 residues. Germline trimming cut 2 bases from V and 3 bases from J; bases unmatched to any gene: 6. Germline values: CDR1 MNHEY, CDR2 SMNVEV (reference sequence). The CDR3 sequence: CASSLGQGGNYEQYF. As DNA, the CDR3 is TGTGCCAGCAGTTTAGGACAGGGCGGGAACTACGAGCAGTACTTC.

V usage is TRBV6-5 and J usage is TRBJ1-1; 7 positions agree with TRBD1. The V and J ends lost 2 bases and 0 bases, in that order; junction bases with no gene match: 6. Per the germline V gene, CDR1 is MNHEY and CDR2 is SVGAGI. The CDR3 extends over 16 amino acids. In DNA form, the CDR3 reads TGTGCCAGCAGTTACCGGACAGGAGGGTTGAACACTGAAGCTTTCTTT. Amino acid sequence: CASSYRTGGLNTEAFF.

This sequence joins TRBV7-9 and TRBJ1-4, with no clear D. Germline V gives CDR1 SEHNR, CDR2 FQNEAQ (reference sequence). This CDR3 contains 13 residues. V was trimmed by 5 bases and J by 7 bases, leaving 11 bases between them. The DNA for the CDR3 is TGTGCCAGCAGCCCCCCGGGTTTTGAAAAACTGTTTTTT. Protein product: CASSPPGFEKLFF.

The V and J genes are TRBV6-5 and TRBJ1-2; D unresolved. There are 12 residues in the CDR3. Trimming left V 5 bases short and J 6 bases short, with 10 bases between. Germline V CDR1 and CDR2: MNHEY, SVGAGI. The CDR3: CASSIRGDGYTF. CDR3 DNA sequence: TGTGCCAGCAGTATACGCGGAGATGGCTACACCTTC.

The chain joins TRBV7-5 to TRBJ2-1; no check of the table's D call, TRBD2, against the DNA was made. TRBV7-5 is a pseudogene locus. The CDR3 totals 16 residues. The CDR3 is CVQTGTSGVLYNEQFF. DNA for the CDR3: TGTGTCCAAACAGGAACTAGCGGGGTTCTCTACAATGAGCAGTTCTTC.

This sequence joins TRBV2 and TRBJ1-1; TRBD1 matches 7 bases. The CDR3 totals 12 residues. CDR1 and CDR2 from the germline V gene are SNHLY and FYNNEI. Unmatched junction bases numbered 5, after V lost 2 bases and J lost 11 bases. CDR3 sequence reads: CASSEQGVVAFF. CDR3 nucleotide sequence: TGTGCCAGCAGTGAACAGGGGGTTGTGGCTTTCTTT.

The chain uses TRBV5-1 and TRBJ1-2, with TRBD1 matching over 7 bases. The CDR3 is made up of 16 amino acids. V was pared by 0 bases and J by 7 bases, with 12 bases of the junction left unmatched. The germline gives CDR1 SGHRS, CDR2 YFSETQ. The CDR3 DNA is TGCGCCAGCAGCTTGGAAACCTCAGGGGGAGTAGGTGGCTACACCTTC. Protein sequence: CASSLETSGGVGGYTF. Variable domain in full (rest from reference TRBV5-1 and TRBJ1-2): KAGVTQTPRYLIKTRGQQVTLSCSPISGHRSVSWYQQTPGQGLQFLFEYFSETQRNKGNFPGRFSGRQFSNSRSEMNVSTLELGDSALYLCASSLETSGGVGGYTFGSGTRLTVV.

This clone was counted once. The chain recombines TRBV5-1 with TRBJ1-1; 7 bases match TRBD1. Per germline, CDR1 SGHRS and CDR2 YFSETQ. The CDR3 runs to 16 residues. Trimming removed 0 bases from V and 5 bases from J; junction bases left unmatched: 10. CDR3 loop: CASSLDRGISYTEAFF. CDR3 nucleotide sequence: TGCGCCAGCAGCTTGGACAGGGGCATATCTTATACTGAAGCTTTCTTT.

The chain carries TRBV4-2 and TRBJ2-4; TRBD2 matches at 7 bases. V was clipped by 1 base and J by 6 bases; unmatched bases: 6. The CDR3 spans 15 residues. CDR1 and CDR2 from the germline V gene are LGHNA and YNFKEQ. CDR3 in amino acids: CASSQVLSGVNIQYF. CDR3 DNA: TGTGCCAGCAGCCAAGTTCTCAGCGGGGTAAACATTCAGTACTTC.

The J gene is TRBJ2-3, the V gene TRBV6-6; D unresolved. The CDR3 contains 13 residues. Germline CDR1 reads MNHNY; CDR2 reads SVGAGI (reference sequence). V was pared by 6 bases and J by 2 bases, with 9 bases between. The chain's CDR3 is CASRGLNTDTQYF. In nucleotides, the CDR3 is TGTGCCAGCAGGGGCCTTAACACAGATACGCAGTATTTT.

This chain's CDR3 is CSAGTDNPLTYNEQFF. CDR3 DNA sequence: TGCAGCGCGGGGACAGACAACCCTCTAACCTACAATGAGCAGTTCTTC. The chain couples TRBV29-1 to TRBJ2-1; 7 bases are a match to TRBD1. Trimming at V came to 7 bases and at J to 2 bases, leaving 14 bases not matched to a gene. Germline-derived CDR1 and CDR2 are SQVTM and ANQGSEA. The CDR3 runs to 16 residues.

The rearrangement joins TRBV6-5 to TRBJ1-2, with a tentative D call TRBD1 (6 bases). CDR3 size: 15 residues. V lost 2 bases, J lost 6 bases, and 16 bases lay in between. Per germline, CDR1 MNHEY and CDR2 SVGAGI. The CDR3 DNA reads TGTGCCAGCAGTTACGGCCTCCAGTACAGGGATGGCTACACCTTC. Its protein is CASSYGLQYRDGYTF.

In this sample, this clone turned up a few times. This sequence joins TRBV3-1 (or the pseudogene TRBV3-2) and TRBJ1-5; D gene unclear. CDR3 length: 15 amino acids. V lost 3 bases and J 4 bases, leaving 13 bases between the germline ends. Per the germline V gene, CDR1 is LGHDT and CDR2 is YNNKEL (reference sequence). CDR3 coding DNA: TGTGCCAGCAGCCAGGACCGGGTCCCTAATCAGCCCCAGCATTTT. This encodes CASSQDRVPNQPQHF.

In its sample, this clone was seen once. J is TRBJ1-3 and V is TRBV10-3, with D perhaps TRBD1 (5 bases). V was pared by 11 bases and J by 0 bases, with 11 bases between. This CDR3 has 13 amino acids. Germline CDR1 ENHRY, CDR2 SYGVKD. The CDR3 spells CASGEISGNTIYF. CDR3 DNA: TGTGCCTCGGGGGAGATCTCTGGAAACACCATATATTTT.

This sequence joins TRBV27 and TRBJ2-5; 7 nucleotides match TRBD2. The CDR3 spans 11 residues. Germline values: CDR1 MNHEY, CDR2 SMNVEV (reference sequence). V lost 4 bases to trimming and J lost 7 bases; unmatched junction nucleotides: 0. The CDR3 reads CASSWGGTQYF. The DNA for the CDR3 is TGTGCCAGCAGTTGGGGGGGGACCCAGTACTTC.

The CDR3 DNA reads as TGTGCCAGTAGTATAGGGGGGGTGGCAGGAATTGGCGGCTACACCTTC. This gives the protein CASSIGGVAGIGGYTF. This chain uses TRBV19 with TRBJ1-2, with D perhaps TRBD1 (5 bases). Germline V CDR1 and CDR2: LNHDA, SQIVND (reference sequence). The CDR3 runs 16 residues. V was pared by 1 base and J by 8 bases, with 20 bases between.

V is TRBV11-3 and J is TRBJ1-1; TRBD1 aligns across 8 bases. This CDR3 comprises 15 residues. Germline V gene sequence: CDR1 SGHNT, CDR2 YENEEA. V dropped 3 bases and J dropped 1; count of bases not matched to a gene: 4. For the CDR3, the DNA is TGTGCCAGCAGCTTCGGAACAGGGGGGAACACTGAAGCTTTCTTT. It codes for CASSFGTGGNTEAFF.

This clone is a singleton in its sample. Other DNA variants within this sample encode the same CDR3. The rearrangement uses TRBV6-5 and TRBJ1-6; no reliable D call. The CDR3 loop spans 12 amino acids. The germline V gene encodes CDR1 MNHEY and CDR2 SVGAGI. Trimming removed 0 bases from V and 7 bases from J, with 1 base in between. The CDR3 reads CASSYSNSPLHF. CDR3 nucleotide sequence: TGTGCCAGCAGTTACTCGAATTCACCCCTCCACTTT.

The J gene is TRBJ2-3, the V gene TRBV5-1; 8 bases map to TRBD2. Germline assignment: CDR1 SGHRS and CDR2 YFSETQ. Trimming removed 4 bases from V and 1 base from J; junction bases left unmatched: 5. CDR3 length equals 15 residues. The DNA for the CDR3 is TGCGCCAGCAGCGGGGGACTAGGGGGCACAGATACGCAGTATTTT. Protein product: CASSGGLGGTDTQYF.

The J gene is TRBJ1-6, the V gene TRBV5-6, with TRBD1 matching over 9 bases. Germline assignment: CDR1 SGHDT and CDR2 YYEEEE. Trimming cost V 4 bases and J 2 bases; bases outside gene matches: 4. This CDR3 contains 16 residues. The CDR3 coding sequence is TGTGCCAGCAGCCCTGGGGACAGGGCCTATAATTCACCCCTCCACTTT. Amino acids: CASSPGDRAYNSPLHF.

This clone was picked up a small number of times. This chain joins TRBV12-3 or TRBV12-4 and TRBJ1-1; D call uncertain. The V and J ends lost 5 bases and 5 bases respectively, with 9 bases between them. The CDR3 length is 12 residues. CDR3 sequence reads: CASSAGGTEAFF. CDR3 in DNA: TGTGCCAGCAGTGCGGGTGGAACTGAAGCTTTCTTT.

This clone showed up just a few times. V usage is TRBV19 and J usage is TRBJ1-5; possibly TRBD1 for D (5 bases). The germline V gene encodes CDR1 LNHDA and CDR2 SQIVND (reference sequence). CDR3 length equals 15 residues. The V and J ends lost 5 bases and 5 bases respectively, with 16 bases between them. CDR3 DNA sequence: TGTGCCAGTAGTCCCAGTCGGGACGGAGATCAGCCCCAGCATTTT. Translated, it gives CASSPSRDGDQPQHF. Using reference TRBV19 and TRBJ1-5 for the parts outside the CDR3, the full variable domain is DGGITQSPKYLFRKEGQNVTLSCEQNLNHDAMYWYRQDPGQGLRLIYYSQIVNDFQKGDIAEGYSVSREKKESFPLTVTSAQKNPTAFYLCASSPSRDGDQPQHFGDGTRLSIL.

This clone has just a few counts. The CDR3 DNA reads as TGTGCCAGCAGCCAATATGAGAGGGGATACAATGAGCAGTTCTTC. Translating gives CASSQYERGYNEQFF. The chain couples TRBV14 to TRBJ2-1; possibly TRBD1 or TRBD2 for D (5 bases each). V gave up 2 bases and J gave up 4 bases, with 12 bases separating them. CDR3 size: 15 residues. Per germline, CDR1 SGHDN and CDR2 FVKESK.